The T cell receptor beta chain described here comes from a study of tumor and adjacent non-tumor tissue in lung cancer. Study-wide background: The patients, about nine men and roughly 5 women, were roughly 30 to 85 with stage I to III disease.

Notes on this clonotype: It is likely a read error, because the conserved phenylalanine at the end of the CDR3 is missing.

The CDR3 runs 16 residues. Germline CDR1 and CDR2: LGHNA and YSLEER. The V segment lost 0 bases and the J segment 6 bases; nucleotides outside the gene matches: 7. No cell sorting was done before RNA was extracted from the tissue. Three rounds of nested PCR, following a modified ARM-PCR protocol, produced the TCRbeta library. One entry per CDR3 protein, called by TCRdb with MiXCR from the multiplex PCR reads. The sample has approximately 110,000 distinct CDR3 sequences; 75% are singletons. The source material was lung tumor tissue. This receptor was taken from a woman aged 55-69 years with non-small cell lung cancer. The V and J genes are TRBV4-3 and TRBJ2-3; 9 positions match TRBD2. For the CDR3, the DNA is TGCGCCAGCAGCCAAGATCCAGCGGGAGGAGCGGATACGCAGTATTTA. Translation: CASSQDPAGGADTQYL.